The sequence of this TCR beta chain was determined in a study of blood T cell repertoires in COVID-19. The data were produced by immunoSEQ multiplex PCR, yet TCRdb's version contains in-frame clones alone and is incomplete. The data show some 100,000 clones, with around four fifths seen just once and 9.5% to 13% held by the top ten. What was sequenced was peripheral blood. The origin of this receptor is a woman aged 70 to 79 with acute or convalescent COVID-19.

In DNA, the CDR3 is TGTGCCAGCAGCCAAGATTTGACTAGCGGGGGGGGATTAATCTCCTACGAGCAGTACTTC. It translates to CASSQDLTSGGGLISYEQYF. This sequence joins TRBV3-1 (or the pseudogene TRBV3-2) and TRBJ2-7; 14 positions match TRBD2. V dropped 0 bases and J dropped 0; count of bases not matched to a gene: 10. The CDR3 contains 20 residues. CDR1 LGHDT and CDR2 YNNKEL come from the germline V gene (reference sequence).